The entry below describes one T cell receptor (beta chain). TCRdb's table, derived via immunoSEQ multiplex PCR, lists solely in-frame clones and lacks some. Of approximately 300,000 clones listed, 80% to 90% are singletons. This sample stems from a study of blood T cell repertoires in COVID-19. Study context: COVID-19 samples from acute and convalescent phases originated in the United States, Italy and Spain.

Study members were between 18 and 89 years old and lived in some 22 US regions. Cohort 3 donors were reported recovered after two negative PCRs, clearance, or symptom resolution. The V and J ends lost 3 bases and 3 bases, in that order; junction bases with no gene match: 11. This CDR3 is built from 17 residues. Germline CDR1 MNHEY, CDR2 SMNVEV (reference sequence). Input material: PBMCs or T cells enriched from blood (not recorded which). The origin of this receptor is a woman under 40 who had recovered from COVID-19. The V and J genes are TRBV27 and TRBJ2-7; 10 bases align to TRBD2. The CDR3 DNA reads TGTGCCAGCAGTTTTCGACGTACCGGGACTAGCGTCTACGAGCAGTACTTC. Translation gives CASSFRRTGTSVYEQYF.